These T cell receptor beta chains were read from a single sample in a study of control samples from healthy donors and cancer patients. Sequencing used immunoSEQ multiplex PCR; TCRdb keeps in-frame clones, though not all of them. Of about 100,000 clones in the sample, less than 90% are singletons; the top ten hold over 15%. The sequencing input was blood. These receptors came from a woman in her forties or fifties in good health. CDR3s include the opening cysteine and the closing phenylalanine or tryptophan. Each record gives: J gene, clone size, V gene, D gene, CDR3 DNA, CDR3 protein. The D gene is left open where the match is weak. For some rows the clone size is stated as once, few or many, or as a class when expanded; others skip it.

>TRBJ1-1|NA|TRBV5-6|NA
TGTGCCAGCAGCTTGGAAGTCTCAGGTGACAGAGACACTGAAGCTTTCTTT
CASSLEVSGDRDTEAFF
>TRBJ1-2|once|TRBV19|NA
TGTGCCAGTAGTATGGAGAACTATGGCTACACCTTC
CASSMENYGYTF
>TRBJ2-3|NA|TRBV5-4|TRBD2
TGTGCCAGCAGCTCCCCCCTCTGGCGGGGGTCCGATACGCAGTATTTT
CASSSPLWRGSDTQYF
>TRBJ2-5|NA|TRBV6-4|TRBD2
TGTGCCAGCAGCCGACGGGGGGGAAGGCGAGAGACCCAGTACTTC
CASSRRGGRRETQYF
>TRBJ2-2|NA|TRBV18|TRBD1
TGTGCCAGCTCACCGACAGGGGTGACCGGGGAGCTGTTTTTT
CASSPTGVTGELFF
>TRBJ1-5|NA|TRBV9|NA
TGTGCCAGCAGCGTAGGGACAGTAATAAGCAATCAGCCCCAGCATTTT
CASSVGTVISNQPQHF
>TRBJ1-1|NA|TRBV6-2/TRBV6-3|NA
TGTGCCAGCAGTTACGGGGCGTTCACTGAAGCTTTCTTT
CASSYGAFTEAFF
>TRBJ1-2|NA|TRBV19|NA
TGTGCCAGTAGTATGGGGGGGAAGGGTCGCTATGGCTACACCTTC
CASSMGGKGRYGYTF
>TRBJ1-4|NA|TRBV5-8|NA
TGTGCCAGCAGCTTGGAATGGGAAAAACTGTTTTTT
CASSLEWEKLFF
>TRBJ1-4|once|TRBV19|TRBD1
TGTGCCAGTAGCTGGACAGGGGACGTTGAAAAACTGTTTTTT
CASSWTGDVEKLFF
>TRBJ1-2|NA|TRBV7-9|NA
TGTGCCAGCAGTGAAGCTAACTATGGCTACACCTTC
CASSEANYGYTF
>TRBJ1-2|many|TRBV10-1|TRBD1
TGCGCCATCGAGCCGGGACAGGGGTTGTGTGGCTACACCTTC
CAIEPGQGLCGYTF
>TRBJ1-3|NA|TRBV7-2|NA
TGTGCCAGCAGCTATACGGTCTCTGGAAACACCATATATTTT
CASSYTVSGNTIYF
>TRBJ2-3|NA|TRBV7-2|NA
TGTGCCAGCACCTACCTATCCGGGACCGGCACAGATACGCAGTATTTT
CASTYLSGTGTDTQYF
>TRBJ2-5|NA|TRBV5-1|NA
TGCGCCAGCAGGTTGGCGGGGCAAGAGACCCAGTACTTC
CASRLAGQETQYF
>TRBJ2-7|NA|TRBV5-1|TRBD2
TGCGCCAGCTCAGACCCCCGGACTAGCGGGGGGGCTGACGAGCAGTACTTC
CASSDPRTSGGADEQYF
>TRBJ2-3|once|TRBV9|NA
TGTGCCAGCAGCGTTGGGGTCACAGATACGCAGTATTTT
CASSVGVTDTQYF
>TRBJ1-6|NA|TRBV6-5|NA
TGTGCCAGCAGTTACCGGAGGGATAATAATTCACCCCTCCACTTT
CASSYRRDNNSPLHF
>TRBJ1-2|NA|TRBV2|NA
TGTGCCAGCAGCAAGACAGTCTACTATGGCTACACCTTC
CASSKTVYYGYTF
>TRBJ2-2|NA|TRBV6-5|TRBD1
TGTGCCAGCAGCACAGGGGGTCGCACCGGGGAGCTGTTTTTT
CASSTGGRTGELFF
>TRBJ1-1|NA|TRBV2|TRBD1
TGTGCCAGCAGTGAATTGGGACAGGGGATTTTGAACACTGAAGCTTTCTTT
CASSELGQGILNTEAFF
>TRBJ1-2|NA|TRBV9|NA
TGTGCCAGCAGAGCCATGGGAAACTATGGCTACACCTTC
CASRAMGNYGYTF
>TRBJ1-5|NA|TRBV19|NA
TGTGCCAGTAGTTGGAGCCTCAATCAGCCCCAGCATTTT
CASSWSLNQPQHF
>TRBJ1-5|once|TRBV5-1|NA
TGCGCCAGCAGCTTGGAGGGGTCCAGCAATCAGCCCCAGCATTTT
CASSLEGSSNQPQHF
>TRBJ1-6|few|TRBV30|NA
TGTGCCTGGAGTGACGGACCCCAGTCAGGTTCACCCCTCCACTTT
CAWSDGPQSGSPLHF
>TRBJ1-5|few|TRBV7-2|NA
TGTGCCAGCAGCTTAGAGTTTGGGGCCTATAGCAATCAGCCCCAGCATTTT
CASSLEFGAYSNQPQHF
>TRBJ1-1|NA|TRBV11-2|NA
TGTGCCAGCAGCTTAGATCACCGGACTGAAGCTTTCTTT
CASSLDHRTEAFF
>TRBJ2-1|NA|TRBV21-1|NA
TGTGCCAGCAGCATGGGGCGGGAGCCCTACAATGAGCAGTTCTTC
CASSMGREPYNEQFF
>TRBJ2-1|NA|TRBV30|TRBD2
TGTGCCTTGGAACGGGGAGGGGACAATGAGCAGTTCTTC
CALERGGDNEQFF
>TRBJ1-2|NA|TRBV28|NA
TGTGCCAGCAGTTCCTCTCACTATGGCTACACCTTC
CASSSSHYGYTF
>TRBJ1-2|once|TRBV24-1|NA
TGTGCCACCGGCCTTCCGGCGGGCGGCTACACCTTC
CATGLPAGGYTF
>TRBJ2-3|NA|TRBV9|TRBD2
TGTGCCAGCAGCGTAGGCGGGGGGAGCACAGATACGCAGTATTTT
CASSVGGGSTDTQYF
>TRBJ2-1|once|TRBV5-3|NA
TGTGCCAGACCCGAAACCCGCCACGGGGAGTACAATGAGCAGTTCTTC
CARPETRHGEYNEQFF
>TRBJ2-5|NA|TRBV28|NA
TGTGCCAGCAGTTTACGGGGTTCTAGCTTCGCGGAGACCCAGTACTTC
CASSLRGSSFAETQYF
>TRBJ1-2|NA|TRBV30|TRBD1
TGTGCCTGGAGTCCGCCAGGACAGGGAAGCTATGGCTACACCTTC
CAWSPPGQGSYGYTF
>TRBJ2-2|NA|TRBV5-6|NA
TGTGCCAGCAGCGCCAGCTCCGGGGAGCTGTTTTTT
CASSASSGELFF
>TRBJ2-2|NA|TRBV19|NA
TGTGCCAGTACCAGAGTCTCGGGGATTAACACCGGGGAGCTGTTTTTT
CASTRVSGINTGELFF
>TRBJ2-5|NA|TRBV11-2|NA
TGTGCCAGCAGCTTAAGGCCTGAGATGTGGGCCCAGTACTTC
CASSLRPEMWAQYF
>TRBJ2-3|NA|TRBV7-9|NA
TGTGCCAGCAGTTACCCGGGACACCGAATAACAGATACGCAGTATTTT
CASSYPGHRITDTQYF
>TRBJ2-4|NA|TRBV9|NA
TGTGCCAGCAGCGCCGACCGTGGAGCCAAAAACATTCAGTACTTC
CASSADRGAKNIQYF
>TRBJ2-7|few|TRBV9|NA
TGTGCCAGCAGCGTAGCCCTGGGGACCTACGAGCAGTACTTC
CASSVALGTYEQYF
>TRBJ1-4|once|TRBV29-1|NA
TGCTCCTTGGAGGCGAGAGACGGAAAACTGTTTTTT
CSLEARDGKLFF
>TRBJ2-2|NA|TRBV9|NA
TGTGCCAGCAGCCGAGATACGACAAGCACCGGGGAGCTGTTTTTT
CASSRDTTSTGELFF
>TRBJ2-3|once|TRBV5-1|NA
TGCGCCAGCAGATGGGACCAGAGCACAGATACGCAGTATTTT
CASRWDQSTDTQYF
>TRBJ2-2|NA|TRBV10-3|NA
TGTGCCATCAGGCCAGGGGACACCGGGGAGCTGTTTTTT
CAIRPGDTGELFF
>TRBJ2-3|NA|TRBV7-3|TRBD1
TGTGCCAGCAGCTTAACTCGAGTGGGGACAGGGGACACAGATACGCAGTATTTT
CASSLTRVGTGDTDTQYF
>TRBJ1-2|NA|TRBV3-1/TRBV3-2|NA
TGTGCCAGCAGCGACCCGGGAACACTCTATGGCTACACCTTC
CASSDPGTLYGYTF